Described below is a single TCR beta chain sequence and its context. Antigen unknown. TCRdb's table, derived via immunoSEQ multiplex PCR, lists solely in-frame clones and lacks some. This sample has 11,000 to 15,000 clones; 65% to 75% occur once, and the top ten carry approximately 3%. The sample is drawn from a study of neoadjuvant anti-PD-1 for oral cavity cancer. Study-wide background: Patients mostly received three to four biweekly nivolumab doses at 3 mg/kg before surgery. Patients without progression received a fourth nivolumab dose around day 43, then surgical resection on days 50-56. Study-level findings and limits: Non-responders to neoadjuvant nivolumab had significantly more clonal PBMC T cells than responders.

CDR1 is MDHEN and CDR2 is SYDVKM in the germline V gene. The CDR3 totals 16 residues. The V end lost 7 bases, the J end lost 8 bases, and 23 bases lay between the germline ends. The clonotype comes from a person aged 35-79 years with oral cavity squamous cell carcinoma. This chain joins TRBV28 and TRBJ2-2, with a possible D match to TRBD2 (7 bases). Specimen: PBMCs, collected before nivolumab (anti-PD-1) treatment. The CDR3 spells CASTLGGRDALGELFF. CDR3 in DNA: TGTGCCAGCACCCTAGGGGGGAGGGACGCGTTGGGGGAGCTGTTTTTT. Together with reference TRBV28 and TRBJ2-2, the CDR3 gives the full variable domain: DVKVTQSSRYLVKRTGEKVFLECVQDMDHENMFWYRQDPGLGLRLIYFSYDVKMKEKGDIPEGYSVSREKKERFSLILESASTNQTSMYLCASTLGGRDALGELFFGEGSRLTVL.